The rows below give T cell receptor beta chains drawn from one sample of a study of blood T cell repertoires in COVID-19. Generated by immunoSEQ multiplex PCR, the TCRdb table keeps only in-frame clones and is missing some. The sample shows some 45,000 clones, approximately 84% of them seen only once. Sequenced input: peripheral blood. Receptor source: a man aged 55-75 years with acute or convalescent COVID-19. Each CDR3 is given with its conserved first and last residue. A D gene is named only where the DNA matches it firmly. Clone size is shown for a subset of rows, as once, few, many or a class of expanded clone.

NA | TRBJ2-5 | TRBD2 | TRBV7-8 | TGTGCCAGCAGCTTGGCGGGAGGCCCTAAAGAGACCCAGTACTTC | CASSLAGGPKETQYF
NA | TRBJ1-2 | NA | TRBV27 | TGTGCCAGCAGTGAAGACAGATTAACCTATGGCTACACCTTC | CASSEDRLTYGYTF
NA | TRBJ2-7 | TRBD1 | TRBV11-2 | TGTGCCAGCAGCAATACAGGGGGCTACGAGCAGTACTTC | CASSNTGGYEQYF
NA | TRBJ1-4 | NA | TRBV5-1 | TGCGCCAGCAGCTTGGGACAACAGGCAACTAATGAAAAACTGTTTTTT | CASSLGQQATNEKLFF
NA | TRBJ2-3 | NA | TRBV24-1 | TGTGCCACCAGTGATTTCACCACTAGCACAGATACGCAGTATTTT | CATSDFTTSTDTQYF
NA | TRBJ1-4 | NA | TRBV5-6 | TGTGCCAGCAGCTTACAGGGAAAACTGTTTTTT | CASSLQGKLFF
NA | TRBJ2-3 | NA | TRBV5-4 | TGTGCCAGCAGCTTGCGGGTTGAAAGCACAGATACGCAGTATTTT | CASSLRVESTDTQYF
NA | TRBJ2-3 | NA | TRBV7-2 | TGTGCCAGCAGCTTAGACAGATTAACCCCTAGCACAGATACGCAGTATTTT | CASSLDRLTPSTDTQYF
NA | TRBJ1-2 | NA | TRBV7-9 | TGTGCCAGCAGCCGGACAGACTACACCTTC | CASSRTDYTF
NA | TRBJ1-4 | NA | TRBV21-1 | TGTGCCAGCAGCAAGTCCAAAAGGGGAGGGTCTAATGAAAAACTGTTTTTT | CASSKSKRGGSNEKLFF
NA | TRBJ1-2 | TRBD1 | TRBV6-5 | TGTGCCAGCAGTTACCACTCCGGGACAGGGATAGGTGGCTACACCTTC | CASSYHSGTGIGGYTF
NA | TRBJ1-1 | NA | TRBV19 | TGTGCCAGTAGTATAGAGGGGGGGCGGATGAACACTGAAGCTTTCTTT | CASSIEGGRMNTEAFF
NA | TRBJ1-2 | TRBD1 | TRBV7-8 | TGTGCCAGCAGCTTAGGGACAGGGGGTCTGTCTAACTATGGCTACACCTTC | CASSLGTGGLSNYGYTF
NA | TRBJ1-4 | NA | TRBV27 | TGTGCCAGCAGTCCCTCAACGAGGTACGGTGAAAAACTGTTTTTT | CASSPSTRYGEKLFF
NA | TRBJ1-2 | NA | TRBV5-1 | TGCGCCAGCAGCTCGGGGTACAATCGGGTTGAACACTATGGCTACACCTTC | CASSSGYNRVEHYGYTF
NA | TRBJ1-1 | TRBD1 | TRBV2 | TGTGCCAGCAGTGGATGGGACAGTATGAACACTGAAGCTTTCTTT | CASSGWDSMNTEAFF
NA | TRBJ2-3 | NA | TRBV24-1 | TGTGCCACCAGTGAAAACGCAGAATCTAGCACAGATACGCAGTATTTT | CATSENAESSTDTQYF
few | TRBJ2-7 | TRBD1 | TRBV7-6 | TGTGCCAGCAGCTCACAGGGGTACTACGAGCAGTACTTC | CASSSQGYYEQYF
NA | TRBJ1-5 | NA | TRBV6-4 | TGTGCCAGCAGTGCGGGGGGCAATCAGCCCCAGCATTTT | CASSAGGNQPQHF
NA | TRBJ1-2 | NA | TRBV6-6 | TGTGCCAGCAGTTACTCGATTGGCGGATTCTATGGCTACACCTTC | CASSYSIGGFYGYTF
NA | TRBJ1-5 | TRBD1 | TRBV6-2/TRBV6-3 | TGTGCCAGCAGTTCCGGGACAGGGATAATAGGGAATCAGCCCCAGCATTTT | CASSSGTGIIGNQPQHF
once | TRBJ2-5 | NA | TRBV18 | TGTGCCAGCTCACAAGGGTCCGGGGAACAAGAGACCCAGTACTTC | CASSQGSGEQETQYF
NA | TRBJ2-3 | NA | TRBV5-4 | TGTGCCAGCAGCTTGGGCGGGGGCCCCATGGATACGCAGTATTTT | CASSLGGGPMDTQYF
NA | TRBJ1-4 | NA | TRBV1 | TGCACCAGCAGCCATTTCAGGGGTAAAACTAATGAAAAACTGTTTTTT | CTSSHFRGKTNEKLFF
NA | TRBJ1-4 | NA | TRBV5-5 | TGTGCCAGCAGCTTGGACCAGTCCTCTGAAAAACTGTTTTTT | CASSLDQSSEKLFF
NA | TRBJ2-1 | TRBD1 | TRBV7-3 | TGTGCCAGCAGCCCCCGGGACAGCTTCGTCTCCTACAATGAGCAGTTCTTC | CASSPRDSFVSYNEQFF